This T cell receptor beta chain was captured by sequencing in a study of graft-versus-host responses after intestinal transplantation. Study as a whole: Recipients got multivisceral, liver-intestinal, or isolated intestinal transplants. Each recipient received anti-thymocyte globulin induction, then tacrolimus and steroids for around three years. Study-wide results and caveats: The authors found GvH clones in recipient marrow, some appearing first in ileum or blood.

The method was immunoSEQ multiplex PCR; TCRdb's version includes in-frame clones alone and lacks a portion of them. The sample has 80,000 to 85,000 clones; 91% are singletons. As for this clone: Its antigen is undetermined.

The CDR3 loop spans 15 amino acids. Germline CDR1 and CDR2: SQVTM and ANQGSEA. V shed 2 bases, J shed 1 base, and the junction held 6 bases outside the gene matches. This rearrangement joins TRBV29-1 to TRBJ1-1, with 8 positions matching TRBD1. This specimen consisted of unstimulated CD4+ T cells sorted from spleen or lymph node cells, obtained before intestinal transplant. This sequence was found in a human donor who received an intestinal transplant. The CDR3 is CSVETWGQENTEAFF. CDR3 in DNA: TGCAGCGTTGAAACATGGGGACAGGAGAACACTGAAGCTTTCTTT.